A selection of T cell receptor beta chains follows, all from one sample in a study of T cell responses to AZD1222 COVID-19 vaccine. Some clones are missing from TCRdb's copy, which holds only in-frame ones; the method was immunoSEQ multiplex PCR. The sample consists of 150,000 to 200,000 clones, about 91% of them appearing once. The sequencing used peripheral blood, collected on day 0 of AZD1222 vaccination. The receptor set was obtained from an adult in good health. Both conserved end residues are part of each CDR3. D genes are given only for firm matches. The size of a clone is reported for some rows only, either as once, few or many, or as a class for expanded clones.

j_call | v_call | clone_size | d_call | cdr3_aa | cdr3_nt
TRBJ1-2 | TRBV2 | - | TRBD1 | CASSATGGYGYTF | TGTGCCAGCAGTGCCACAGGGGGCTATGGCTACACCTTC
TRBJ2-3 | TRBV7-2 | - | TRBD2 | CASSRTASGRTDTQYF | TGTGCCAGCAGCAGAACCGCTAGCGGGAGGACAGATACGCAGTATTTT
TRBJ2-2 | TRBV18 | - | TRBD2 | CASSPPRTSETGELFF | TGTGCCAGCTCACCCCCAAGGACTAGCGAGACCGGGGAGCTGTTTTTT
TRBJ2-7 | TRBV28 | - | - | CASGVYEQYF | TGTGCCAGCGGGGTTTACGAGCAGTACTTC
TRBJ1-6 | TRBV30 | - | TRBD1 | CAWSADTGGRSPLHF | TGTGCCTGGAGTGCCGACACAGGGGGACGTTCACCCCTCCACTTT
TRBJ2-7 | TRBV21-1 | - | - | CASSQASSEQYF | TGTGCCAGCAGTCAGGCTTCGTCTGAGCAGTACTTC
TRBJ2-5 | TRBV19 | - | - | CASSTTRTQETQYF | TGTGCCAGTAGTACGACAAGGACTCAAGAGACCCAGTACTTC
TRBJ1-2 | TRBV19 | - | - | CASSPTLGHSAYGYTF | TGTGCCAGTAGCCCCACCCTAGGGCATTCAGCCTATGGCTACACCTTC
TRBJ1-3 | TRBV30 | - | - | CAWSVFGGNTIYF | TGTGCCTGGAGTGTATTTGGAGGAAACACCATATATTTT
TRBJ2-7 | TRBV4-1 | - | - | CASSQDLTRYEQYF | TGCGCCAGCAGCCAAGATCTTACCCGGTACGAGCAGTACTTC
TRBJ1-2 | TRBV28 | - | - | CASSFRAGYGYTF | TGTGCCAGCAGTTTCAGGGCCGGGTATGGCTACACCTTC
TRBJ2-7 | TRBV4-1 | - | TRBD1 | CASALSDRVGVRSSYEQYF | TGCGCCAGCGCCCTCTCGGACAGGGTGGGCGTCAGGAGCTCCTACGAGCAGTACTTC
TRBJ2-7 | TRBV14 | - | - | CASSRSDPVKGEQYF | TGTGCCAGCAGCCGCTCGGACCCCGTTAAAGGGGAGCAGTACTTC
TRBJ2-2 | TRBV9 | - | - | CASSGLNTGELFF | TGTGCCAGCAGCGGATTGAACACCGGGGAGCTGTTTTTT
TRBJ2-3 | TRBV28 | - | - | CASRPPSASTDTQYF | TGTGCCAGCAGGCCCCCCAGCGCCAGCACAGATACGCAGTATTTT
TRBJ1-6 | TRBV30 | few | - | CAHSWDNSPLHF | TGTGCCCATTCCTGGGATAATTCACCCCTCCACTTT
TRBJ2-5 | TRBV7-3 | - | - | CASSRFGRETQYF | TGTGCCAGCAGCCGTTTCGGGCGAGAGACCCAGTACTTC
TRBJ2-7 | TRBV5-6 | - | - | CASSRTVGLYEQYF | TGTGCCAGCAGCCGGACAGTTGGCCTTTACGAGCAGTACTTC
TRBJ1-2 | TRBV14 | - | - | CASSPSFNYGYTF | TGTGCCAGCAGCCCTTCTTTTAACTATGGCTACACCTTC
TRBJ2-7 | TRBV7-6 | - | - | CASSLVCITTYEQYF | TGTGCCAGCAGCTTAGTGTGCATCACCACCTACGAGCAGTACTTC
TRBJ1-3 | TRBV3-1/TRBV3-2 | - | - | CASSQTGNTIYF | TGTGCCAGCAGCCAAACAGGAAACACCATATATTTT
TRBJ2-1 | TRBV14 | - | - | CASSQVQNVGSGEQFF | TGTGCCAGCAGCCAAGTTCAGAACGTGGGATCCGGGGAGCAGTTCTTC
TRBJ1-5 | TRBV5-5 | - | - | CASSLGAVYSNQPQHF | TGTGCCAGCAGCTTAGGGGCAGTGTATAGCAATCAGCCCCAGCATTTT
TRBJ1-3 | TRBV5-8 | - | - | CASSLRRGSGNTIYF | TGTGCCAGCAGCTTACGTAGGGGCTCTGGAAACACCATATATTTT
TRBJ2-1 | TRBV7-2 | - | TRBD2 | CASSLASWAASGDLFNEQFF | TGTGCCAGCAGCTTAGCGAGTTGGGCGGCTAGCGGGGACCTTTTCAATGAGCAGTTCTTC
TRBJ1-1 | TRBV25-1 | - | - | CASRALGVGTEAFF | TGTGCCAGCAGGGCCCTCGGGGTGGGCACTGAAGCTTTCTTT
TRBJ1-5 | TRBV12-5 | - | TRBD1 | CASGSRTGGFNQPQHF | TGTGCTAGTGGTTCCAGGACAGGGGGCTTCAATCAGCCCCAGCATTTT
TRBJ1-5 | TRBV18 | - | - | CASSPQDSVNQPQHF | TGTGCCAGCTCACCCCAGGACAGCGTTAATCAGCCCCAGCATTTT
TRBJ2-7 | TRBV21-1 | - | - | CASSYSGGAAYEQYF | TGTGCCAGCAGCTATTCCGGGGGCGCCGCCTACGAGCAGTACTTC
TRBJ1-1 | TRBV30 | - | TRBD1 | CAGTGQLTTEAFF | TGTGCCGGAACGGGACAGCTAACCACTGAAGCTTTCTTT
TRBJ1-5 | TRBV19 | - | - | CASSIDHGRGNSNQPQHF | TGTGCCAGTAGTATAGATCACGGCAGGGGCAATAGCAATCAGCCCCAGCATTTT
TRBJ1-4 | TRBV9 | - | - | CASSAFAGTQNEKLFF | TGTGCCAGCAGCGCCTTTGCCGGGACCCAGAATGAAAAACTGTTTTTT
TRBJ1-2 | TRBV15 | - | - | CATSRGAGGPGGYTF | TGTGCCACCAGCAGAGGAGCAGGAGGTCCCGGCGGCTACACCTTC
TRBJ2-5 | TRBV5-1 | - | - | CASSSNVQETQYF | TGCGCCAGCAGCAGTAACGTACAAGAGACCCAGTACTTC
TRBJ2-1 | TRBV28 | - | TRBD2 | CASGTSGNNEQFF | TGTGCCTCGGGGACTAGCGGGAACAATGAGCAGTTCTTC
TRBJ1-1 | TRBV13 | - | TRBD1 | CASSRVGKVQGGTEAFF | TGTGCCAGCAGCCGAGTAGGCAAGGTACAGGGGGGCACTGAAGCTTTCTTT
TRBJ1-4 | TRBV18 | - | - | CASSPGGNEKLFF | TGTGCCAGCTCACCGGGCGGGAATGAAAAACTGTTTTTT
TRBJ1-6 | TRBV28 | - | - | CASSSPGSPLHF | TGTGCCAGCAGTTCCCCTGGGTCACCCCTCCACTTT
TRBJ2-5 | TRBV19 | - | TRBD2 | CASSTTLGTSFGETQYF | TGTGCCAGTAGTACCACTCTAGGGACTAGCTTTGGAGAGACCCAGTACTTC
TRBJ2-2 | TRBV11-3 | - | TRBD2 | CASSLSVSGWNTGELFF | TGTGCCAGCAGCTTATCAGTTAGCGGGTGGAACACCGGGGAGCTGTTTTTT
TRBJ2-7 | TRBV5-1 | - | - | CASSLGDEQYF | TGCGCCAGCAGCTTGGGCGACGAGCAGTACTTC
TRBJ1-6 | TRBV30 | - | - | CAWRSRDSGSPLHF | TGTGCCTGGAGATCCCGGGACTCGGGTTCACCCCTCCACTTT
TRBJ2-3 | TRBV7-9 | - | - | CASSLGRTSTDTQYF | TGTGCCAGCAGCTTAGGGAGAACAAGCACAGATACGCAGTATTTT
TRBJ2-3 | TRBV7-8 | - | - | CASRKIGSSSDTQYF | TGTGCCAGCAGAAAAATTGGGTCTAGTTCAGATACGCAGTATTTT
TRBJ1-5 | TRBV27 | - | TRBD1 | CASSRQGNQPQHF | TGTGCCAGCAGTAGACAGGGTAATCAGCCCCAGCATTTT